This T cell receptor beta chain comes out of a study of Ad26.COV2.S vaccination and SARS-CoV-2 variants. On the study more broadly: Recipients of Ad26.COV2.S got it intramuscularly, once or twice 56 days apart.

The CDR3 extends over 14 amino acids. The germline V gene has CDR1 SQVTM and CDR2 ANQGSEA. V lost 4 bases, J lost 4 bases, and 14 bases lay in between. Treatment reported: over 15 received Ad26.COV2.S at low or high dose, single or two shots; about five received placebo; per-sample allocation not given. Sampling happened 63 days after the first vaccine or placebo injection. The table came from immunoSEQ multiplex PCR; TCRdb's copy has only in-frame clones and leaves some out. The sample consists of 200,000 to 300,000 clones, around 89% of them appearing once. The sequence derives from a person between 18 and 65 years old who received the Ad26.COV2.S COVID-19 vaccine or a placebo. Sequencing was performed on peripheral blood, taken in a trial of Ad26.COV2.S vaccine versus placebo. The V gene is TRBV29-1, the J gene TRBJ2-1; no firm D call. CDR3 bases: TGCAGCGTTGTATCCACCTCGGGTTACAATGAGCAGTTCTTC. Protein product: CSVVSTSGYNEQFF.